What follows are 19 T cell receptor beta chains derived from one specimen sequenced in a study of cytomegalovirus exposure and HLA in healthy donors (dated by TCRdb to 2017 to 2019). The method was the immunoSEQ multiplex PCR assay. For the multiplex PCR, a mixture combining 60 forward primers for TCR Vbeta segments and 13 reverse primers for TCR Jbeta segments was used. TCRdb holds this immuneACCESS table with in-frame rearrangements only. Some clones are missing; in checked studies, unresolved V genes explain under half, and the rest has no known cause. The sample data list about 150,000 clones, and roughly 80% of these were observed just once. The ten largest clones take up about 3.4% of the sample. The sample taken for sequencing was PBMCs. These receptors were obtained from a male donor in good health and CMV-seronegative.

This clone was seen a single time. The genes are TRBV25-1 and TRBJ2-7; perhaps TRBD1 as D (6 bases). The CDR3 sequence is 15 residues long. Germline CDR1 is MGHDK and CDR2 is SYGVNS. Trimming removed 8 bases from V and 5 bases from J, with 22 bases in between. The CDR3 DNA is TGTGCCAGCTCCAGTGAAACAGGGCAAGGGGACGAGCAGTACTTC. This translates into CASSSETGQGDEQYF.

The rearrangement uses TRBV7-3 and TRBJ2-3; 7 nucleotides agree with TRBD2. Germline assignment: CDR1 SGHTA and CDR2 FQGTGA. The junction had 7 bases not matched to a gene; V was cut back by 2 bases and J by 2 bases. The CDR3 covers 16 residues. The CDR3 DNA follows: TGTGCCAGCAGCTTAGGTCTAGCGGTTGACACAGATACGCAGTATTTT. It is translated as CASSLGLAVDTDTQYF.

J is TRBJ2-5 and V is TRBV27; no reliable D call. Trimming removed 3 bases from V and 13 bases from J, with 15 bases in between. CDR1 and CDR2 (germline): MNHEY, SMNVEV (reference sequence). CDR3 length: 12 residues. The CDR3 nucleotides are TGTGCCAGCAGTTTGAATGACTTTCTTCTGTACTTC. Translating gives CASSLNDFLLYF.

The CDR3 bases are TGTGCCACGTCACAGGGGACCGAGCAGTACTTC. Its translation is CATSQGTEQYF. The chain couples TRBV19 to TRBJ2-7; 7 bases match TRBD1. The CDR3 has 11 residues. Per germline, CDR1 LNHDA and CDR2 SQIVND (reference sequence). With V trimmed by 10 bases and J by 6 bases, 6 bases remained unmatched.

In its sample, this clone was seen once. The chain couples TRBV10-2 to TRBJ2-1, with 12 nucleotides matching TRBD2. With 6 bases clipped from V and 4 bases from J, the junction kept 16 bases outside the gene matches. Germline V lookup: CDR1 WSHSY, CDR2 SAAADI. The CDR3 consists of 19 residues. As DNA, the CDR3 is TGCGCCAGCAGCGTAGATGGGGCTAGCGGGAGGGCCGCGTACAATGAGCAGTTCTTC. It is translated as CASSVDGASGRAAYNEQFF.

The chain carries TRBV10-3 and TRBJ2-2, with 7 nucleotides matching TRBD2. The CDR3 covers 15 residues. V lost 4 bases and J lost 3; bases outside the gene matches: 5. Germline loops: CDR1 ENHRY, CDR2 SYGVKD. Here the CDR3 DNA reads TGTGCCATCAGTGGGGCGGGAGAGGACACCGGGGAGCTGTTTTTT. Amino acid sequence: CAISGAGEDTGELFF.

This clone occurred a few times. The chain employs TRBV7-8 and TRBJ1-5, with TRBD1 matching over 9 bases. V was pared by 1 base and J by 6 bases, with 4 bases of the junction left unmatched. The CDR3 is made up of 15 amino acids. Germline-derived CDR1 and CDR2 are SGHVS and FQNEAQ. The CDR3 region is CASSLDRGPSQPQHF. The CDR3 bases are TGTGCCAGCAGCTTAGACAGGGGGCCGAGTCAGCCCCAGCATTTT. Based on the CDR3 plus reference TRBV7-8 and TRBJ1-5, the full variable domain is GAGVSQSPRYKVAKRGQDVALRCDPISGHVSLFWYQQALGQGPEFLTYFQNEAQLDKSGLPSDRFFAERPEGSVSTLKIQRTQQEDSAVYLCASSLDRGPSQPQHFGDGTRLSIL.

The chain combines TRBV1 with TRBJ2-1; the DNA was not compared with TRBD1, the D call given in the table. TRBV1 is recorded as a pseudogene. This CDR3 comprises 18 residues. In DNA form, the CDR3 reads TGCACCAGCAGCCAAGACAACAGGGGTTTTATGGTTGCGGGTGAGCAGTTCTTC. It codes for CTSSQDNRGFMVAGEQFF.

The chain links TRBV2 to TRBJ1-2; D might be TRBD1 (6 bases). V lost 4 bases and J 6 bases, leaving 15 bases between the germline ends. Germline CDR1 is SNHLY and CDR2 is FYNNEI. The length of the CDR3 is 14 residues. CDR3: CASSVMGQGDGYTF. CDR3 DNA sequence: TGTGCCAGCAGTGTGATGGGACAAGGAGATGGCTACACCTTC.

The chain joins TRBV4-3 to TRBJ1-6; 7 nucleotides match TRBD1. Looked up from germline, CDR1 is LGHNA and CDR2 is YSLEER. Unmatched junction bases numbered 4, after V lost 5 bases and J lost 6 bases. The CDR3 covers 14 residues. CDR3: CASSDGTVNSPLHF. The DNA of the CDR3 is TGCGCCAGCAGCGACGGGACAGTTAATTCACCCCTCCACTTT.

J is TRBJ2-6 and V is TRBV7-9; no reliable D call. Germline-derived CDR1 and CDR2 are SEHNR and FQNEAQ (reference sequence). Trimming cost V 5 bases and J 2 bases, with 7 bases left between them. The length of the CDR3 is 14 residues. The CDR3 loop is CASSPNPGANVLTF. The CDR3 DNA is TGTGCCAGCAGCCCCAATCCTGGGGCCAACGTCCTGACTTTC.

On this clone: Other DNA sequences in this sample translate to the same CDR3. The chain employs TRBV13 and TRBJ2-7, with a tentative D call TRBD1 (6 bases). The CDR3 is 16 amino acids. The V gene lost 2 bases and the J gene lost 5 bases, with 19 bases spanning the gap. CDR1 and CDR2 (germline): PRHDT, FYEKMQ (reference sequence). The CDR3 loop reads CASSLTPQQGPHEQYF. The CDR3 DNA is TGTGCCAGCAGCTTAACCCCCCAACAGGGCCCGCACGAGCAGTACTTC. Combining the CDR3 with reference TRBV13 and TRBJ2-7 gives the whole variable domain AAGVIQSPRHLIKEKRETATLKCYPIPRHDTVYWYQQGPGQDPQFLISFYEKMQSDKGSIPDRFSAQQFSDYHSELNMSSLELGDSALYFCASSLTPQQGPHEQYFGPGTRLTVT.

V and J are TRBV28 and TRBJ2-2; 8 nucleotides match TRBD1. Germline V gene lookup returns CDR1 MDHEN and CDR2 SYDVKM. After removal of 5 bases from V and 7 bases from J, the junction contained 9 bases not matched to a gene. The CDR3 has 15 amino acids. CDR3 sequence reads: CASSRTIGTGGELFF. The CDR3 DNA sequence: TGTGCCAGCAGTCGGACCATCGGGACAGGCGGGGAGCTGTTTTTT. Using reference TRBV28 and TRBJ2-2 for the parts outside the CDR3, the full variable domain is DVKVTQSSRYLVKRTGEKVFLECVQDMDHENMFWYRQDPGLGLRLIYFSYDVKMKEKGDIPEGYSVSREKKERFSLILESASTNQTSMYLCASSRTIGTGGELFFGEGSRLTVL.

This CDR3 reads CASSAEPTGTGLPEAFF. The DNA of the CDR3 is TGTGCCAGCAGTGCCGAACCTACCGGGACAGGGCTTCCTGAAGCTTTCTTT. This chain uses TRBV6-4 with TRBJ1-1; 9 positions agree with TRBD1. Per germline, CDR1 MRHNA and CDR2 SNTAGT. J lost 6 bases, V lost 4 bases, and 15 bases had no gene match. CDR3 size: 17 residues.

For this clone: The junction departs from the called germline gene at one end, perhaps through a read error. CDR3 sequence: CSSSLGTRGGPDTQYF. CDR3 coding DNA: TGTTCCAGCAGCTTAGGAACTAGGGGGGGCCCAGATACGCAGTATTTT. The chain is built from TRBV7-9 and TRBJ2-3; perhaps TRBD2 as D (7 bases). Germline V CDR1 and CDR2: SEHNR, FQNEAQ (reference sequence). CDR3 length: 16 residues.

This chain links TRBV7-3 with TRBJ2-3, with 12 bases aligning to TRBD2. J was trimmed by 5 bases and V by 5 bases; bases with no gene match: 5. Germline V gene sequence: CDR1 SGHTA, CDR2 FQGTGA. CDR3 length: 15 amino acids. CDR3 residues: CASSRTSGGIDTQYF. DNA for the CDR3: TGTGCCAGCAGCCGAACTAGCGGGGGGATAGATACGCAGTATTTT.

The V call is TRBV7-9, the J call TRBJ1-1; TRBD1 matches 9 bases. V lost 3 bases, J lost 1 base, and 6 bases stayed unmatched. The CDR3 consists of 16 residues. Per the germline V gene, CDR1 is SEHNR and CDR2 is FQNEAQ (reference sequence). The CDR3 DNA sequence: TGTGCCAGCAGCTTCAGCGGGACAGGGTCGAACACTGAAGCTTTCTTT. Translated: CASSFSGTGSNTEAFF.

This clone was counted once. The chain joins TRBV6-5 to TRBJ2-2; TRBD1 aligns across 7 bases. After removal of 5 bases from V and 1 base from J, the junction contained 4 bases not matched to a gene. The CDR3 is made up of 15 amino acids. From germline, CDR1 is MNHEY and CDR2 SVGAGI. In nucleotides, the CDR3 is TGTGCCAGCAGTCGGACAGGTTTGAACACCGGGGAGCTGTTTTTT. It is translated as CASSRTGLNTGELFF.

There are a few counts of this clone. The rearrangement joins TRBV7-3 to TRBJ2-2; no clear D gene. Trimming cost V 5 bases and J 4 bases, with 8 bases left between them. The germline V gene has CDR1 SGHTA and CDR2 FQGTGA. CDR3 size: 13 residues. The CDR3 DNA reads TGTGCCAGCAGCCCCACCAGCACCGGGGAGCTGTTTTTT. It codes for CASSPTSTGELFF.